This entry lists 9 T cell receptor beta chains sequenced from one sample in a study of cytomegalovirus exposure and HLA in healthy donors. The PCR made use of 60 Vbeta and 13 Jbeta primers. Generated by immunoSEQ multiplex PCR, the TCRdb table keeps only in-frame clones and is missing some. This table has some 200,000 clones, 80% appearing once. The sample was PBMCs. These receptors originate from a man in his forties in good health and CMV-seropositive.

Of note for this clone: Other DNA sequences in this sample translate to the same CDR3. The J gene is TRBJ1-5, the V gene TRBV4-3, with 7 bases aligning to TRBD1. The CDR3 is 14 amino acids. Germline CDR1 is LGHNA and CDR2 is YSLEER. V lost 1 base and J lost 6; bases outside the gene matches: 3. The CDR3 DNA follows: TGCGCCAGCAGCCAAGGGACAGGTTCTCAGCCCCAGCATTTT. Translation: CASSQGTGSQPQHF.

This clone occurred a few times. This chain uses TRBV6-5 with TRBJ1-5; 7 bases line up with TRBD1. Germline-derived CDR1 and CDR2 are MNHEY and SVGAGI. V lost 8 bases, J lost 3 bases, and 10 bases stayed unmatched. This CDR3 contains 15 residues. In DNA form, the CDR3 reads TGTGCCAGCGCGTTAACAGGGGACCTCAATCAGCCCCAGCATTTT. Its translation: CASALTGDLNQPQHF.

The genes are TRBV6-5 and TRBJ1-1; TRBD1 might be the D (5 bases). Deletions cut 8 bases from V and 7 bases from J, with 14 bases between. The CDR3 sequence is 12 residues long. Germline V gene lookup returns CDR1 MNHEY and CDR2 SVGAGI. The DNA for the CDR3 is TGTGCCAGCGAGACTAGTACAGGTGAAGCTTTCTTT. Translating gives CASETSTGEAFF.

The chain carries TRBV30 and TRBJ2-3, with TRBD1 matching 8 bases. V dropped 0 bases and J dropped 6; count of bases not matched to a gene: 8. The CDR3 sequence is 15 residues long. CDR1 is GTSNPN, CDR2 SVGIG, per germline (reference sequence). CDR3: CAWSVGQGRVDTQYF. Here the CDR3 DNA reads TGTGCCTGGAGTGTAGGACAGGGTAGGGTGGATACGCAGTATTTT.

The rearrangement links TRBV9 to TRBJ1-2; the D gene is possibly TRBD1 (5 bases). Trimming shortened V by 0 bases and J by 4 bases, and 19 bases separated the two germline ends. In germline, CDR1 is SGDLS, CDR2 YYNGEE. This CDR3 region has 17 residues. CDR3 nucleotides: TGTGCCAGCAGCGTAGTGGGAGGGGCCCCCTCCGGCTATGGCTACACCTTC. Encoded protein: CASSVVGGAPSGYGYTF.

V is TRBV19 and J is TRBJ1-5; the D gene is possibly TRBD1 (6 bases). Trimming took 11 bases from V and 0 from J, leaving 17 bases between them. CDR1 LNHDA and CDR2 SQIVND come from the germline V gene (reference sequence). This CDR3 is 15 amino acids long. DNA of the CDR3: TGTGCCGCGAGAAGGGGGATGGATAGCAATCAGCCCCAGCATTTT. It encodes CAARRGMDSNQPQHF.

The CDR3 nucleotides read TGTGCCAGCAGCCCCTCGGGGGTGGCCCACAATGAGCAGTTCTTC. Translating it yields CASSPSGVAHNEQFF. The chain couples TRBV7-9 to TRBJ2-1, with D possibly matching TRBD2 (6 bases). This CDR3 comprises 15 residues. Trimming took off 5 bases at V and 5 bases at J, with 16 bases between the two ends. Per germline, CDR1 SEHNR and CDR2 FQNEAQ (reference sequence).

This clone has more than one count but fewer than ten. This chain joins TRBV7-6 and TRBJ2-3; 8 positions match TRBD2. Germline V gene data show CDR1 as SGHVS and CDR2 as FNYEAQ. The CDR3 consists of 16 residues. The V segment lost 6 bases and the J segment 2 bases; nucleotides outside the gene matches: 10. CDR3 nucleotides: TGTGCCAGCAGTTTGAATAGCGGGGAACTCACAGATACGCAGTATTTT. The encoded protein is CASSLNSGELTDTQYF. Combining the CDR3 with reference TRBV7-6 and TRBJ2-3 gives the whole variable domain GAGVSQSPRYKVTKRGQDVALRCDPISGHVSLYWYRQALGQGPEFLTYFNYEAQQDKSGLPNDRFSAERPEGSISTLTIQRTEQRDSAMYRCASSLNSGELTDTQYFGPGTRLTVL.

The V and J genes are TRBV7-6 and TRBJ2-1, with D possibly matching TRBD2 (6 bases). The CDR3 contains 15 residues. Trimming cost V 3 bases and J 3 bases, with 12 bases left between them. Germline V lookup: CDR1 SGHVS, CDR2 FNYEAQ. CDR3 DNA sequence: TGTGCCAGCAGCTTCGTCACCGGGGGCTACAATGAGCAGTTCTTC. This translates into CASSFVTGGYNEQFF. Complete variable domain (other parts from reference TRBV7-6 and TRBJ2-1): GAGVSQSPRYKVTKRGQDVALRCDPISGHVSLYWYRQALGQGPEFLTYFNYEAQQDKSGLPNDRFSAERPEGSISTLTIQRTEQRDSAMYRCASSFVTGGYNEQFFGPGTRLTVL.